Shown below are 14 T cell receptor beta chains from a single sample sequenced in a study of vaccination effects on CD4 cells after COVID-19. Clones were sequenced by immunoSEQ multiplex PCR, and TCRdb holds only the in-frame ones, with some missing. In the table there are 40,000 to 45,000 clones, over 60% of which are singletons. Isolation of CD4+ T cells took place after approximately 10 days of culture. This person caught SARS-CoV-2 sometime from March to December 2020, and PCR testing confirmed the infection. Participants were vaccinated with two doses of either the BNT162b2 or mRNA-1273 vaccine. What these receptors recognize is not known. Sequences were derived from CD4+ T cells from PBMCs cultured without peptide, sampled after COVID-19 vaccination. Receptors were obtained from a human donor who had a prior SARS-CoV-2 infection.

J is TRBJ2-1 and V is TRBV4-2, with a weak D call TRBD2 (5 bases). V lost 0 bases, J lost 0 bases, and 15 bases lay in between. The V gene's germline CDR1 is LGHNA and CDR2 YNFKEQ. The CDR3 has 18 residues. The DNA for the CDR3 is TGTGCCAGCAGCCAAGAAGGTTTAGCGCCAAGCTCCTACAATGAGCAGTTCTTC. It is translated as CASSQEGLAPSSYNEQFF.

This clone turned up a few times. The chain is built from TRBV27 and TRBJ1-6; TRBD1 is a possible D gene (6 bases). CDR1 and CDR2 (germline): MNHEY, SMNVEV (reference sequence). V lost 5 bases and J 10 bases, leaving 24 bases between the germline ends. The CDR3 consists of 17 residues. The CDR3 region is CASSAGRGQILGSPLHF. CDR3 sequence (DNA): TGTGCCAGCAGTGCCGGGAGAGGACAGATTTTAGGATCACCCCTCCACTTT.

The chain links TRBV2 to TRBJ1-5; 7 positions agree with TRBD1. V was clipped by 6 bases and J by 0 bases; unmatched bases: 8. In germline, CDR1 is SNHLY, CDR2 FYNNEI. The CDR3 totals 16 residues. CDR3 nucleotides: TGTGCCAGCAGAAGGTCGGCAGGGGGTAGCAATCAGCCCCAGCATTTT. It specifies CASRRSAGGSNQPQHF.

This clone was detected once. The CDR3 loop is CASSGTRPYEQYF. CDR3 nucleotides: TGTGCCAGCAGTGGAACCAGGCCCTACGAGCAGTACTTC. The rearrangement joins TRBV2 to TRBJ2-7; D is unclear. V was pared by 4 bases and J by 2 bases, with 9 bases between. Germline CDR1 and CDR2: SNHLY and FYNNEI. This CDR3 has 13 residues. Full variable domain (outside the CDR3, taken from reference TRBV2 and TRBJ2-7): EPEVTQTPSHQVTQMGQEVILRCVPISNHLYFYWYRQILGQKVEFLVSFYNNEISEKSEIFDDQFSVERPDGSNFTLKIRSTKLEDSAMYFCASSGTRPYEQYFGPGTRLTVT.

The rearrangement links TRBV27 to TRBJ1-5; D is unclear. Per the germline V gene, CDR1 is MNHEY and CDR2 is SMNVEV (reference sequence). V gave up 7 bases and J gave up 0 bases, with 16 bases separating them. The CDR3 is made up of 16 amino acids. The CDR3 region has the DNA TGTGCCAGCACAGATAGGACGGGGTATAGCAATCAGCCCCAGCATTTT. The encoded protein is CASTDRTGYSNQPQHF.

This clone was recorded once. The gene calls are TRBV19 and TRBJ2-2, with unresolved D. The V gene lost 2 bases and the J gene lost 5 bases, with 9 bases spanning the gap. Per the germline V gene, CDR1 is LNHDA and CDR2 is SQIVND (reference sequence). The CDR3 sequence is 14 residues long. CDR3 bases: TGTGCCAGTAGTATATATGGTGGAACCGGGGAGCTGTTTTTT. Translated, it gives CASSIYGGTGELFF.

The chain is built from TRBV5-4 and TRBJ2-5; the D is unclear. V was cut by 4 bases and J by 5 bases, with 9 bases left in between. Per germline, CDR1 SGHNT and CDR2 YYREEE (reference sequence). This CDR3 contains 12 residues. In DNA form, the CDR3 reads TGTGCCAGCAGCCCCGACGTGGAGACCCAGTACTTC. This gives the protein CASSPDVETQYF.

This sequence joins TRBV3-1 (or the pseudogene TRBV3-2) and TRBJ2-1; D unclear. The V end was cut by 2 bases, the J end by 0 bases, with 8 bases between. Germline values: CDR1 LGHDT, CDR2 YNNKEL (reference sequence). The CDR3 runs to 15 residues. CDR3 DNA: TGTGCCAGCAGCCAATTTACCGGCTCCTACAATGAGCAGTTCTTC. This encodes CASSQFTGSYNEQFF.

This chain uses TRBV20-1 with TRBJ1-5; D perhaps matches TRBD1 (5 bases). The CDR3 totals 16 residues. V shed 4 bases and J shed 4 bases, with 20 bases lying between them. CDR1 DFQATT and CDR2 SNEGSKA come from the germline V gene (reference sequence). CDR3 sequence (DNA): TGCAGTGCTATTGACAGATCCCTTACGTGGAATCAGCCCCAGCATTTT. Amino acids: CSAIDRSLTWNQPQHF.

The J gene is TRBJ2-1, the V gene TRBV24-1, with D perhaps matching TRBD1 or TRBD2 (7 bases each). In germline, CDR1 is KGHDR, CDR2 SFDVKD. The CDR3 has 17 residues. Trimming took 12 bases from V and 9 from J, leaving 32 bases between them. The CDR3 DNA is TGTGCCGTAGGAAAGGGGGCCACAATGAATGGCGGGAGTGAGCAGTTCTTC. This translates into CAVGKGATMNGGSEQFF.

The V call is TRBV7-2, the J call TRBJ2-7; 7 bases agree with TRBD2. Germline loops: CDR1 SGHTA, CDR2 FQGNSA. CDR3 length: 15 amino acids. The V segment lost 5 bases and the J segment 2 bases; nucleotides outside the gene matches: 9. The CDR3 region has the DNA TGTGCCAGCAGCACAAGTTCTAGCGGACCCTACGAGCAGTACTTC. Its protein product is CASSTSSSGPYEQYF. Looking up the rest from reference TRBV7-2 and TRBJ2-7 gives the full variable domain: GAGVSQSPSNKVTEKGKDVELRCDPISGHTALYWYRQSLGQGLEFLIYFQGNSAPDKSGLPSDRFSAERTGGSVSTLTIQRTQQEDSAVYLCASSTSSSGPYEQYFGPGTRLTVT.

In this sample, this clone turned up once. This chain joins TRBV6-6 and TRBJ1-2; TRBD1 matches at 7 bases. The CDR3 consists of 17 residues. Looked up from germline, CDR1 is MNHNY and CDR2 is SVGAGI (reference sequence). V lost 5 bases and J lost 4; bases outside the gene matches: 16. The CDR3 sequence is CASSLTTGTIPAYGYTF. DNA of the CDR3: TGTGCCAGCAGTCTTACGACAGGGACGATCCCCGCCTATGGCTACACCTTC.

The chain has TRBV6-5 and TRBJ1-1, with D hard to call. The CDR3 extends over 15 amino acids. Germline CDR1 MNHEY, CDR2 SVGAGI. Trimming cost V 0 bases and J 4 bases, with 12 bases left between them. CDR3 DNA sequence: TGTGCCAGCAGTTACTCTTTTTACGGCGGCACTGAAGCTTTCTTT. Its protein is CASSYSFYGGTEAFF.

The CDR3 loop is CAWSPLGQGFGQPQHF. DNA for the CDR3: TGTGCCTGGAGTCCGCTGGGACAGGGGTTTGGTCAGCCCCAGCATTTT. This rearrangement joins TRBV30 to TRBJ1-5; TRBD1 matches at 10 bases. Germline assignment: CDR1 GTSNPN and CDR2 SVGIG (reference sequence). Trimming at V came to 2 bases and at J to 6 bases, leaving 10 bases not matched to a gene. CDR3 length: 16 amino acids.